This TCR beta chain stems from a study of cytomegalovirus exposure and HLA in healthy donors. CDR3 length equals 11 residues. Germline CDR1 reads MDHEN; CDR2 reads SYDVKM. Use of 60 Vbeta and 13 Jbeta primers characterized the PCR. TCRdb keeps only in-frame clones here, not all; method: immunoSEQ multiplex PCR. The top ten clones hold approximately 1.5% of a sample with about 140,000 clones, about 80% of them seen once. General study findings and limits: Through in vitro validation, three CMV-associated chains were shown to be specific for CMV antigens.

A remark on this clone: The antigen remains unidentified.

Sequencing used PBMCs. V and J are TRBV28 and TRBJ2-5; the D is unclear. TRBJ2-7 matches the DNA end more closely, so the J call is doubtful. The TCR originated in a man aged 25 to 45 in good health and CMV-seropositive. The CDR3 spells CASSSGYEQYF. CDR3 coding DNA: TGTGCCAGCAGCTCCGGGTACGAGCAGTACTTC.